This T cell receptor beta chain originates from a study of T cells after posttransplantation cyclophosphamide. Study-wide results and caveats: After PTCy, TRB diversity resembled that of CNI/methotrexate controls. Later blood repertoires were often dominated by clones from the donor CD8+ memory compartment. Blood and skin or GI T cell repertoires showed limited TRB overlap.

TCRdb's table, derived via immunoSEQ multiplex PCR, lists solely in-frame clones and lacks some. Of roughly 2,700 clones in the sample, approximately 70% were seen once. As concerns this clone: The antigen is unknown.

The CDR3 totals 17 residues. V was pared by 4 bases and J by 4 bases, with 7 bases of the junction left unmatched. From germline, CDR1 is SGHTA and CDR2 FQGNSA. The source is a man between 25 and 39 years old with a blood cancer, CMV-positive, and with a related stem cell donor. This chain uses TRBV7-2 with TRBJ2-5; 15 bases are a match to TRBD2. The sequenced sample consisted of PBMCs. CDR3 sequence reads: CASSSTGLAGGSETQYF. CDR3 coding DNA: TGTGCCAGCAGCTCCACGGGACTAGCGGGGGGATCAGAGACCCAGTACTTC.